This record concerns one T cell receptor (beta chain) sequence. What it recognizes is unknown. This record belongs to a study of T cells after yellow fever vaccination. The germline V gene has CDR1 DFQATT and CDR2 SNEGSKA (reference sequence). This CDR3 region has 11 residues. Trimming took 6 bases from V and 6 from J, leaving 11 bases between them. MiXCR, run by TCRdb on the 5' RACE reads, gives a single entry per CDR3 protein. Of a few hundred thousand distinct CDR3 sequences detected, almost 4% appear once; the ten largest clones hold 20% to 30%. Regarding the study as a whole: Boosting was followed by the reappearance of most primary-vaccination clones (about 96% CD4, about 90% CD8). The CD4 and CD8 compartments had a small share of their clonotypes in common. Weaker in magnitude, the secondary response showed a faster peak on day 5 versus 15.

The specimen comprised PBMCs, sampled 5 days after the yellow fever booster vaccination. The chain uses TRBV20-1 and TRBJ1-2, with D hard to call. The sequence was obtained from a man between 18 and 29 years old who received the YFV17D yellow fever vaccine. CDR3 residues: CSAWAGDGYTF. In DNA form, the CDR3 reads TGCAGTGCATGGGCCGGGGATGGCTACACCTTC.